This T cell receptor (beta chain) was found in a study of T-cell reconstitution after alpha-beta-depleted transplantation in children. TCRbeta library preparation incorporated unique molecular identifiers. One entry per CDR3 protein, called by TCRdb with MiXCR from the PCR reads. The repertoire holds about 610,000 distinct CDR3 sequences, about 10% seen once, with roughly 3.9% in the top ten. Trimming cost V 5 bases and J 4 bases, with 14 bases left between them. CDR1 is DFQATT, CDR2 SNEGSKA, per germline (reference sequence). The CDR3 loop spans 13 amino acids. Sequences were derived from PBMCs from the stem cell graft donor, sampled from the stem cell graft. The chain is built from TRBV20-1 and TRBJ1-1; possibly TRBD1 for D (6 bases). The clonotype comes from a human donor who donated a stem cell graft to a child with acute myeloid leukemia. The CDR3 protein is CSAPGGGATEAFF. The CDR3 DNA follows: TGCAGTGCTCCCGGGGGGGGGGCCACTGAAGCTTTCTTT.